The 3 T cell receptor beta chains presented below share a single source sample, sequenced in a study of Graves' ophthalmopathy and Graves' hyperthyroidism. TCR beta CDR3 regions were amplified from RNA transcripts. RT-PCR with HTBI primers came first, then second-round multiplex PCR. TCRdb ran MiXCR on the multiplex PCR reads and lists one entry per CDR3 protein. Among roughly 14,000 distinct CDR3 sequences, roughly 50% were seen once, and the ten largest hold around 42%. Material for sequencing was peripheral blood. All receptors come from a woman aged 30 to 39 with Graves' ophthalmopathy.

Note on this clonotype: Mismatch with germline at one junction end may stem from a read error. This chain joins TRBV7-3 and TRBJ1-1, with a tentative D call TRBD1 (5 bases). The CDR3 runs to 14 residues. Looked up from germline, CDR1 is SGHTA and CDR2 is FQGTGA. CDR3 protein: CASSSIMGGTEALF. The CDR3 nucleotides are TGTGCCAGCAGCTCCATCATGGGAGGGACTGAAGCTCTCTTT.

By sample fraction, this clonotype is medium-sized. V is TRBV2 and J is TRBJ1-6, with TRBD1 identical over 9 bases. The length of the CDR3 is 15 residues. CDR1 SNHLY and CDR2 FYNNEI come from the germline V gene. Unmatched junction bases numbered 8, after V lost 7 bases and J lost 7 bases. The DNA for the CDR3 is TGTGCCAGCACTTTTACAGGGGGCGTAAATTCACCCCTCCACTTT. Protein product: CASTFTGGVNSPLHF.

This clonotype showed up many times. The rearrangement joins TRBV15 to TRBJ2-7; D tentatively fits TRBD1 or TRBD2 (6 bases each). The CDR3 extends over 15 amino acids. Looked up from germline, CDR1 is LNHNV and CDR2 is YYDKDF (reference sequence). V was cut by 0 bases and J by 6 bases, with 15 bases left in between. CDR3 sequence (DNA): TGTGCCACCAGCAGAGATAGGGGGGCCCAGAGCGAGCAGTACTTC. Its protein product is CATSRDRGAQSEQYF.